This T cell receptor beta chain was retrieved from a study of shared clonotypes between healthy human individuals. V gave up 3 bases and J gave up 3 bases; unmatched junction bases: 7. Germline assignment: CDR1 SGHTA and CDR2 FQGNSA. This CDR3 contains 15 residues. Of note for this clone: Its antigen is undetermined.

General observations from the study: Researchers sampled blood only, noting tissue repertoires likely differ.

The input for sorted-subset replicate PCRs was around 0.2 ug DNA, approximately 30,000 T cell genomes. Profiled with immunoSEQ multiplex PCR; TCRdb holds only in-frame clones, not every one. Altogether around 2.5 million clones are present, approximately 94% being singletons, with the ten largest covering about 0.38%. The gene calls are TRBV7-2 and TRBJ2-7, with 8 bases matching TRBD1. Sequencing was carried out using naive CD4+ T cells from PBMCs. Described subset: CD45RA+ positively selected. This receptor was identified in a young man in good health. Some clones in this sample may be carry-over from other donors' samples. The CDR3 DNA reads TGTGCCAGCAGCTTCACAGGGGGAAAAGGCTACGAGCAGTACTTC. Its translation is CASSFTGGKGYEQYF.